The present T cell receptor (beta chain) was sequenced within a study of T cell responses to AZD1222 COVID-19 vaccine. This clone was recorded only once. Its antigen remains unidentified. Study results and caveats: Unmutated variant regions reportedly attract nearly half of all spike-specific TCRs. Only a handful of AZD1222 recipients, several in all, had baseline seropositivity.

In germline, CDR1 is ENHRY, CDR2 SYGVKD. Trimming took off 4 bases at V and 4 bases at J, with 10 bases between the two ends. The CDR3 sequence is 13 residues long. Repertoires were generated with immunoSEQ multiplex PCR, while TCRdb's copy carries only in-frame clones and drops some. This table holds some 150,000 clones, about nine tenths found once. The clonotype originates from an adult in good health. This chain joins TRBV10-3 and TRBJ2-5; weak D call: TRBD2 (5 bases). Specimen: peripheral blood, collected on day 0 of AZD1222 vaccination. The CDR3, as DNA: TGTGCCATCAGTGGTTCAGAGGGAGAGACCCAGTACTTC. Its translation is CAISGSEGETQYF.